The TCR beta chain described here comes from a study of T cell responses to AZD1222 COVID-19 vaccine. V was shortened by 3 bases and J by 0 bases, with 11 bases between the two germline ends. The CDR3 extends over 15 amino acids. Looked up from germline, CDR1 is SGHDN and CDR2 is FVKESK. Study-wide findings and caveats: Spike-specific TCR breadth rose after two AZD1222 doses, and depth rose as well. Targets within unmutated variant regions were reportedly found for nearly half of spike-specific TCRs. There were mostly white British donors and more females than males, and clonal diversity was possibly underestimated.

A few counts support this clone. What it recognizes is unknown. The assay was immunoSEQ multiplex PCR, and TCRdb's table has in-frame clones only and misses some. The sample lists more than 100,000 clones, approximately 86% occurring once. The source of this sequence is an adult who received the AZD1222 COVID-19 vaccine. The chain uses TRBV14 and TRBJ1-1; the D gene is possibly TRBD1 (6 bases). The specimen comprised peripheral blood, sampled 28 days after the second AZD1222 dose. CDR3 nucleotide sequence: TGTGCCAGCAGCCAGCTAACAGGGTTGAACACTGAAGCTTTCTTT. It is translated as CASSQLTGLNTEAFF.